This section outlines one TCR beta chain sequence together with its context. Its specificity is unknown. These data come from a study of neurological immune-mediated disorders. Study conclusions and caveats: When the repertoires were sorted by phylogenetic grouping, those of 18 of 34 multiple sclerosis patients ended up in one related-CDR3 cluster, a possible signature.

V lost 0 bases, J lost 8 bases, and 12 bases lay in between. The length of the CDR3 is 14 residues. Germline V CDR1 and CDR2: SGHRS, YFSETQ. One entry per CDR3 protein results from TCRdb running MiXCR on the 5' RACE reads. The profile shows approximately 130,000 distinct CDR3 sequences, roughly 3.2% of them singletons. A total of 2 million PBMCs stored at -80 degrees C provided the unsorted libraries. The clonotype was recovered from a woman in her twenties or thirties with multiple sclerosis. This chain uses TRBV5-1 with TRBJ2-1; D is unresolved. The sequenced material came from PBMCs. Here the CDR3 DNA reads TGCGCCAGCAGCTTGGCTCTGGGGTTGGATGAGCAGTTCTTC. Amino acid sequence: CASSLALGLDEQFF.